A selection of T cell receptor beta chains follows, all from one sample in a study of blood T cell repertoires in COVID-19. Produced via immunoSEQ multiplex PCR; TCRdb's table is partial and in-frame only. The data show about 68,000 clones, 65% to 90% seen once. Sequencing was carried out using peripheral blood. Receptor source: an elderly man with acute or convalescent COVID-19. Both conserved end residues are part of each CDR3. Each record gives: J gene, V gene, D gene, clone size, CDR3 protein, CDR3 DNA. A D gene is named only where the DNA matches it firmly. Not all rows give a size; the values are once, few, many and, for expanded clones, a class.

J gene: TRBJ1-4; V gene: TRBV5-1; D gene: TRBD1; clone size: once; CDR3 protein: CASNSGTGKEKLFF; CDR3 DNA: TGCGCCAGCAACTCCGGGACAGGGAAAGAAAAACTGTTTTTT
J gene: TRBJ2-6; V gene: TRBV5-5; D gene: -; clone size: -; CDR3 protein: CASSLGGLPGANVLTF; CDR3 DNA: TGTGCCAGCAGCTTGGGCGGGCTTCCTGGGGCCAACGTCCTGACTTTC
J gene: TRBJ2-5; V gene: TRBV6-6; D gene: -; clone size: -; CDR3 protein: CASSPGTFFTQYF; CDR3 DNA: TGTGCCAGCAGCCCCGGGACTTTTTTTACCCAGTACTTC
J gene: TRBJ1-2; V gene: TRBV5-4; D gene: -; clone size: -; CDR3 protein: CASSFSEIHGYTF; CDR3 DNA: TGTGCCAGCAGCTTTTCAGAAATCCACGGCTACACCTTC
J gene: TRBJ2-7; V gene: TRBV28; D gene: TRBD1; clone size: -; CDR3 protein: CASSKRTGSGGRKGEQYF; CDR3 DNA: TGTGCCAGCAGCAAGAGGACAGGGTCTGGCGGGCGGAAAGGCGAGCAGTACTTC
J gene: TRBJ1-2; V gene: TRBV5-1; D gene: TRBD1; clone size: -; CDR3 protein: CASSWTGRVDYGYTF; CDR3 DNA: TGCGCCAGCAGCTGGACAGGCCGGGTGGACTATGGCTACACCTTC
J gene: TRBJ2-7; V gene: TRBV6-2/TRBV6-3; D gene: -; clone size: few; CDR3 protein: CASSYPAYEQYF; CDR3 DNA: TGTGCCAGCAGTTACCCCGCCTACGAGCAGTACTTC
J gene: TRBJ2-1; V gene: TRBV2; D gene: TRBD1; clone size: -; CDR3 protein: CASKGQGRTFGSYNEQFF; CDR3 DNA: TGTGCCAGCAAGGGACAGGGTCGAACGTTTGGCTCCTACAATGAGCAGTTCTTC
J gene: TRBJ2-1; V gene: TRBV4-1; D gene: TRBD2; clone size: -; CDR3 protein: CASSQDTTGGPRNEQFF; CDR3 DNA: TGCGCCAGCAGCCAAGATACGACGGGGGGGCCGCGTAATGAGCAGTTCTTC
J gene: TRBJ2-7; V gene: TRBV7-2; D gene: TRBD2; clone size: once; CDR3 protein: CASSFVGSGDYEQYF; CDR3 DNA: TGTGCCAGCAGCTTCGTTGGTAGCGGGGATTACGAGCAGTACTTC
J gene: TRBJ2-7; V gene: TRBV28; D gene: TRBD1; clone size: -; CDR3 protein: CASSLTGTGSNEQYF; CDR3 DNA: TGTGCCAGCAGCCTTACCGGGACAGGGTCCAACGAGCAGTACTTC
J gene: TRBJ1-3; V gene: TRBV28; D gene: -; clone size: -; CDR3 protein: CASSSSGVGAGNTIYF; CDR3 DNA: TGTGCCAGCAGTTCTTCAGGGGTAGGCGCGGGAAACACCATATATTTT
J gene: TRBJ1-2; V gene: TRBV6-6; D gene: -; clone size: -; CDR3 protein: CASSLKGRLNYGYTF; CDR3 DNA: TGTGCCAGCAGCCTCAAGGGGCGACTTAACTATGGCTACACCTTC
J gene: TRBJ1-5; V gene: TRBV27; D gene: -; clone size: -; CDR3 protein: CASSLAPGTNQPQHF; CDR3 DNA: TGTGCCAGCAGTTTAGCCCCCGGGACAAATCAGCCCCAGCATTTT
J gene: TRBJ1-1; V gene: TRBV15; D gene: -; clone size: -; CDR3 protein: CATLPTSRNTEAFF; CDR3 DNA: TGTGCCACCCTCCCCACGAGTAGAAACACTGAAGCTTTCTTT
J gene: TRBJ2-7; V gene: TRBV10-3; D gene: TRBD2; clone size: once; CDR3 protein: CAISPTGGEQYF; CDR3 DNA: TGTGCCATCAGTCCCACCGGGGGGGAGCAGTACTTC
J gene: TRBJ1-1; V gene: TRBV7-9; D gene: -; clone size: -; CDR3 protein: CASSSTGGLAEAFF; CDR3 DNA: TGTGCCAGCAGCTCGACCGGGGGGCTGGCTGAAGCTTTCTTT
J gene: TRBJ1-1; V gene: TRBV7-2; D gene: TRBD1; clone size: -; CDR3 protein: CASSLNPGQGVYTEAFF; CDR3 DNA: TGTGCCAGCAGCTTGAATCCGGGACAGGGGGTTTACACTGAAGCTTTCTTT
J gene: TRBJ1-1; V gene: TRBV28; D gene: -; clone size: -; CDR3 protein: CASSFLGGVGGNTEAFF; CDR3 DNA: TGTGCCAGCAGTTTTTTGGGGGGGGTCGGTGGGAACACTGAAGCTTTCTTT
J gene: TRBJ1-1; V gene: TRBV28; D gene: -; clone size: -; CDR3 protein: CASSKVGANTEAFF; CDR3 DNA: TGTGCCAGCAGCAAGGTGGGGGCGAACACTGAAGCTTTCTTT
J gene: TRBJ2-3; V gene: TRBV4-1; D gene: -; clone size: -; CDR3 protein: CASSQGRGGMGDTQYF; CDR3 DNA: TGCGCCAGCAGCCAAGGGAGGGGAGGCATGGGAGATACGCAGTATTTT
J gene: TRBJ2-7; V gene: TRBV29-1; D gene: TRBD1; clone size: -; CDR3 protein: CSVEGQGAYEQYF; CDR3 DNA: TGCAGCGTTGAGGGACAGGGGGCCTACGAGCAGTACTTC
J gene: TRBJ2-5; V gene: TRBV7-2; D gene: TRBD1; clone size: -; CDR3 protein: CASSSDRAETQYF; CDR3 DNA: TGTGCCAGCAGCTCAGACAGGGCGGAGACCCAGTACTTC
J gene: TRBJ1-1; V gene: TRBV18; D gene: -; clone size: -; CDR3 protein: CASSPRLGGNTEAFF; CDR3 DNA: TGTGCCAGCTCACCCCGACTCGGCGGGAACACTGAAGCTTTCTTT
J gene: TRBJ2-1; V gene: TRBV11-2; D gene: TRBD2; clone size: once; CDR3 protein: CASSLEAGTSNSYNEQFF; CDR3 DNA: TGTGCCAGCAGCTTAGAGGCGGGGACTAGTAATTCTTACAATGAGCAGTTCTTC
J gene: TRBJ1-2; V gene: TRBV6-6; D gene: TRBD1; clone size: -; CDR3 protein: CASSQGESYGYTF; CDR3 DNA: TGTGCCAGCAGCCAGGGGGAGAGCTATGGCTACACCTTC
J gene: TRBJ1-6; V gene: TRBV6-5; D gene: -; clone size: -; CDR3 protein: CASSYSAAGNSPLHF; CDR3 DNA: TGTGCCAGCAGTTACTCCGCGGCGGGGAATTCACCCCTCCACTTT
J gene: TRBJ1-4; V gene: TRBV19; D gene: -; clone size: -; CDR3 protein: CASSPRVPRVEKLFF; CDR3 DNA: TGTGCCAGTAGTCCTCGGGTACCTCGTGTTGAAAAACTGTTTTTT
J gene: TRBJ2-7; V gene: TRBV28; D gene: -; clone size: -; CDR3 protein: CASIGQSAYEQYF; CDR3 DNA: TGTGCCAGTATCGGACAGTCAGCCTACGAGCAGTACTTC
J gene: TRBJ1-2; V gene: TRBV4-1; D gene: TRBD1; clone size: -; CDR3 protein: CASSQSTGGRVYGYTF; CDR3 DNA: TGCGCCAGCAGCCAGTCTACAGGGGGTCGGGTTTATGGCTACACCTTC
J gene: TRBJ1-2; V gene: TRBV5-8; D gene: TRBD1; clone size: few; CDR3 protein: CASRRTGPFYGYTF; CDR3 DNA: TGTGCCAGCAGGAGGACAGGCCCCTTCTATGGCTACACCTTC
J gene: TRBJ1-6; V gene: TRBV30; D gene: TRBD1; clone size: -; CDR3 protein: CAWSATGTGTSPLHF; CDR3 DNA: TGTGCCTGGAGTGCGACCGGGACAGGGACTTCACCCCTCCACTTT
J gene: TRBJ2-7; V gene: TRBV7-2; D gene: TRBD1; clone size: -; CDR3 protein: CASSLTPGQHYEQYF; CDR3 DNA: TGTGCCAGCAGCTTAACTCCGGGACAGCACTACGAGCAGTACTTC
J gene: TRBJ2-7; V gene: TRBV4-3; D gene: -; clone size: -; CDR3 protein: CASSQALTGPPHEQYF; CDR3 DNA: TGCGCCAGCAGCCAAGCTTTGACAGGACCCCCCCACGAGCAGTACTTC
J gene: TRBJ1-6; V gene: TRBV5-4; D gene: TRBD1; clone size: -; CDR3 protein: CASSLNPGTARYSPLHF; CDR3 DNA: TGTGCCAGCAGCTTGAACCCCGGGACAGCAAGATATTCACCCCTCCACTTT
J gene: TRBJ2-3; V gene: TRBV10-1; D gene: -; clone size: -; CDR3 protein: CASSGTGADTQYF; CDR3 DNA: TGCGCCAGCAGTGGGACTGGTGCAGATACGCAGTATTTT
J gene: TRBJ2-7; V gene: TRBV6-2/TRBV6-3; D gene: TRBD2; clone size: -; CDR3 protein: CASSWTSGRLYEQYF; CDR3 DNA: TGTGCCAGCAGTTGGACTAGCGGGAGGCTCTACGAGCAGTACTTC
J gene: TRBJ2-7; V gene: TRBV10-3; D gene: TRBD2; clone size: -; CDR3 protein: CAISESNSGGAYEQYF; CDR3 DNA: TGTGCCATCAGTGAGTCCAATAGCGGGGGGGCGTACGAGCAGTACTTC
J gene: TRBJ2-7; V gene: TRBV9; D gene: -; clone size: once; CDR3 protein: CASSVEGGEQYF; CDR3 DNA: TGTGCCAGCAGCGTAGAGGGAGGAGAGCAGTACTTC
J gene: TRBJ1-6; V gene: TRBV7-9; D gene: -; clone size: -; CDR3 protein: CASKPARGSSPLHF; CDR3 DNA: TGTGCCAGCAAGCCCGCCAGGGGCAGTTCACCCCTCCACTTT